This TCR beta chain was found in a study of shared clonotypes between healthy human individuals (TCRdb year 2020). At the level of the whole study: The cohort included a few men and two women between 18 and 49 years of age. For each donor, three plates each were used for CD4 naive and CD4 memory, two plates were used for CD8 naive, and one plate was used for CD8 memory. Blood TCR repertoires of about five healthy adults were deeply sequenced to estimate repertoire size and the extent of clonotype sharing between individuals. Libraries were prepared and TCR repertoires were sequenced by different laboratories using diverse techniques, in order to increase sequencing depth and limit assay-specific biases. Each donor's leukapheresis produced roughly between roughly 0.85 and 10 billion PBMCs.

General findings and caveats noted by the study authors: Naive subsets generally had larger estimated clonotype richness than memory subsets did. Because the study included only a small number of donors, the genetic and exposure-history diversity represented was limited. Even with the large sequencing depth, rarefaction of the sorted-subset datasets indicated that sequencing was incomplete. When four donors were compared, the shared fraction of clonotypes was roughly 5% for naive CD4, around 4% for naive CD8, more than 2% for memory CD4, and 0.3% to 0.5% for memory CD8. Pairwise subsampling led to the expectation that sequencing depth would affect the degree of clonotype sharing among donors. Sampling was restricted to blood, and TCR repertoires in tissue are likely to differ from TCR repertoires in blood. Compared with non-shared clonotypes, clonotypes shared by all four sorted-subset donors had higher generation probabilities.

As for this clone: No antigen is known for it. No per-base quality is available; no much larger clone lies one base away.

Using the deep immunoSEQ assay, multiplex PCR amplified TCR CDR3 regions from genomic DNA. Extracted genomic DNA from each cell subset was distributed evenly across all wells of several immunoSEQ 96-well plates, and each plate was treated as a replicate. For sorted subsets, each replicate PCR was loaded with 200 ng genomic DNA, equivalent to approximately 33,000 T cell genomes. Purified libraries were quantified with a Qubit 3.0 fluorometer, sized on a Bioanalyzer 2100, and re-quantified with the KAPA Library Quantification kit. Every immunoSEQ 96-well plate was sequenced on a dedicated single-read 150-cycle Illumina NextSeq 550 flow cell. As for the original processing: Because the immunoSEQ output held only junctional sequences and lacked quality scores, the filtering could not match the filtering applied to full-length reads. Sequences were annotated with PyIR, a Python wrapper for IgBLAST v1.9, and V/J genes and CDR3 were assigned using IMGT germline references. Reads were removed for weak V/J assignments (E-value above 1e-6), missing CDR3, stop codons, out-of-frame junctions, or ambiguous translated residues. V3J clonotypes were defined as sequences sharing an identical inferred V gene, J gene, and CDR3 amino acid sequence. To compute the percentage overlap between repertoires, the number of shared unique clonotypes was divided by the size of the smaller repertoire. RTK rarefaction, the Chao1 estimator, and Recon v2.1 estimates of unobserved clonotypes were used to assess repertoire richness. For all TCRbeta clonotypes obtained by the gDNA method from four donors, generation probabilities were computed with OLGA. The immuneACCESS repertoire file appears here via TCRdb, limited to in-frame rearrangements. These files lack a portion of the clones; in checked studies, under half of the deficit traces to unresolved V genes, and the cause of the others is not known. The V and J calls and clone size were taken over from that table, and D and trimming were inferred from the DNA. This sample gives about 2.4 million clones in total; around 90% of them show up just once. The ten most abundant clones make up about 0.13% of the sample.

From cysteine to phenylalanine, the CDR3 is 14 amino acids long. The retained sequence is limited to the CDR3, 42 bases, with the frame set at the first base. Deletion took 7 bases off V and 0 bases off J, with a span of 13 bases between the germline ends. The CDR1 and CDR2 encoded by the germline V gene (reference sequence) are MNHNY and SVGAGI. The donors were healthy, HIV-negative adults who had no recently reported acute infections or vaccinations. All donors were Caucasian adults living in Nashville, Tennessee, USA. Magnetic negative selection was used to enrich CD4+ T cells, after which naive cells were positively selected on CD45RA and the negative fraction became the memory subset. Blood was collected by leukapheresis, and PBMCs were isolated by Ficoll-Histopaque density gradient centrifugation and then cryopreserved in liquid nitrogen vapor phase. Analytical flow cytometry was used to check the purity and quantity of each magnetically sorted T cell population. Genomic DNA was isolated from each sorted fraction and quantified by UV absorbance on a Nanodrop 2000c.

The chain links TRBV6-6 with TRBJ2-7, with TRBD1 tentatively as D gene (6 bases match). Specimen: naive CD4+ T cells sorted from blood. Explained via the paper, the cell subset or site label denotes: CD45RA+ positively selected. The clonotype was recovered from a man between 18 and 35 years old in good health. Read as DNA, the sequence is TGTGCCAGCAAGGACAGAGGGCCCTCCTACGAGCAGTACTTC. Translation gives CASKDRGPSYEQYF.